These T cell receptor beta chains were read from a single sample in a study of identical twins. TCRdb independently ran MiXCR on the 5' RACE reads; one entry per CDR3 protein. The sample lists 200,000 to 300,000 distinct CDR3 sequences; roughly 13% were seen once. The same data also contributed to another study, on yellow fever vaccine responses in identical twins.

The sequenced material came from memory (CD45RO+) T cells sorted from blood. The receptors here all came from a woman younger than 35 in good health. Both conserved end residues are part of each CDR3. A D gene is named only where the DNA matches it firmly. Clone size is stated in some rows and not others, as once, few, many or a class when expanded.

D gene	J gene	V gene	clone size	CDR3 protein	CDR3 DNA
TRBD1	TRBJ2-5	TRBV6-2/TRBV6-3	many	CASSRRTGRETQYF	TGTGCCAGCAGCCGGCGGACAGGGCGGGAGACCCAGTACTTC
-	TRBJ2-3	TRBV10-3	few	CAISLLDTQYF	TGTGCCATCAGCCTTTTGGATACGCAGTATTTT
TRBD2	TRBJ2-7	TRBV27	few	CASRRTSGAYEQYF	TGTGCCAGCCGCCGGACTAGCGGGGCCTACGAGCAGTACTTC
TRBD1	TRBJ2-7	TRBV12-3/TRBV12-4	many	CASSTGTGGNEQYF	TGTGCCAGCAGTACCGGGACAGGGGGCAACGAGCAGTACTTC
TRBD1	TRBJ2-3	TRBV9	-	CASSVRRGQGASDTQYF	TGTGCCAGCAGCGTAAGACGGGGACAGGGGGCTTCAGATACGCAGTATTTT
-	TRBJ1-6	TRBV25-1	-	CASSGEGGSYNSPLHF	TGTGCCAGCAGTGGGGAAGGCGGGAGCTATAATTCACCCCTCCACTTT
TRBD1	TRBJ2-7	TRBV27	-	CASSVGTGGYEQYF	TGTGCCAGCAGTGTCGGGACAGGGGGATACGAGCAGTACTTC
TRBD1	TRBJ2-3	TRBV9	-	CASKRDSHTDTQYF	TGTGCCAGCAAAAGGGACAGCCACACAGATACGCAGTATTTT
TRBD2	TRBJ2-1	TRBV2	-	CASYRGLVSNEQFF	TGTGCCAGCTATCGGGGACTAGTCTCCAATGAGCAGTTCTTC
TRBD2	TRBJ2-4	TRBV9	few	CASSPYLAGVNIQYF	TGTGCCAGCAGCCCCTACTTAGCGGGAGTTAACATTCAGTACTTC
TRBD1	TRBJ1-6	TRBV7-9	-	CASQLGQGYSPLHF	TGTGCCAGCCAATTGGGACAGGGGTATTCACCCCTCCACTTT
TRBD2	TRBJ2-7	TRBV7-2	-	CASSLGTSGAPYEQYF	TGTGCCAGCAGCTTAGGGACTAGCGGGGCCCCCTACGAGCAGTACTTC
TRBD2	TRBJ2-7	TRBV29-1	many	CSVLGLAGIYEQYF	TGCAGCGTCCTAGGACTAGCGGGGATCTACGAGCAGTACTTC
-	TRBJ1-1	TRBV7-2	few	CASSLIREYTEAFF	TGTGCCAGCAGCTTGATCAGGGAGTACACTGAAGCTTTCTTT
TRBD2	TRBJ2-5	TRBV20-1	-	CSAWDSGGSQETQYF	TGCAGTGCTTGGGATAGCGGGGGGTCCCAAGAGACCCAGTACTTC
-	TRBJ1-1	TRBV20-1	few	CSASRGAMNTEAFF	TGCAGTGCTAGTCGGGGGGCCATGAACACTGAAGCTTTCTTT
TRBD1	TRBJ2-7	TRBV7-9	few	CASSADRVYEQYF	TGTGCCAGCAGCGCCGACAGGGTCTACGAGCAGTACTTC
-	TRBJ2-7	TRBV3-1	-	CGRSHKGGHEQYF	TGTGGAAGAAGTCACAAAGGGGGACACGAGCAGTACTTC
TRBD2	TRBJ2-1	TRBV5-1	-	CASSVSGGRFNEQFF	TGCGCCAGCAGCGTTAGCGGGGGTCGATTCAATGAGCAGTTCTTC
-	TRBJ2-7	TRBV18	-	CASSHGIQPFTYEQYF	TGTGCCAGCTCACACGGAATACAGCCTTTTACCTACGAGCAGTACTTC
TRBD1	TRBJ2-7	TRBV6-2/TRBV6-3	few	CASSYSTGASYEQYF	TGTGCCAGCAGTTACTCGACAGGGGCCTCCTACGAGCAGTACTTC
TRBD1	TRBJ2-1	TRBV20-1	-	CSASDRVHEQFF	TGCAGTGCCTCCGACAGGGTGCATGAGCAGTTCTTC
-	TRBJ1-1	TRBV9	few	CASSLGGGSTEAFF	TGTGCCAGCAGCCTCGGAGGCGGGAGCACTGAAGCTTTCTTT
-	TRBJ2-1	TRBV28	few	CASSLLVDRHNEQFF	TGTGCCAGCAGTCTTCTAGTCGACAGACACAATGAGCAGTTCTTC
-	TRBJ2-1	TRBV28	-	CASSADRNEQFF	TGTGCCAGCAGTGCCGACAGAAATGAGCAGTTCTTC
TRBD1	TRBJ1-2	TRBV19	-	CASRQGQARNYGYTF	TGTGCCAGTAGACAAGGACAGGCGCGTAACTATGGCTACACCTTC
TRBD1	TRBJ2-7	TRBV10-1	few	CASSTGGTYEQYF	TGCGCCAGCAGTACAGGGGGAACCTACGAGCAGTACTTC
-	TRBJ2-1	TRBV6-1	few	CASNPRGDVNEQFF	TGTGCCAGCAACCCGAGGGGCGACGTCAATGAGCAGTTCTTC